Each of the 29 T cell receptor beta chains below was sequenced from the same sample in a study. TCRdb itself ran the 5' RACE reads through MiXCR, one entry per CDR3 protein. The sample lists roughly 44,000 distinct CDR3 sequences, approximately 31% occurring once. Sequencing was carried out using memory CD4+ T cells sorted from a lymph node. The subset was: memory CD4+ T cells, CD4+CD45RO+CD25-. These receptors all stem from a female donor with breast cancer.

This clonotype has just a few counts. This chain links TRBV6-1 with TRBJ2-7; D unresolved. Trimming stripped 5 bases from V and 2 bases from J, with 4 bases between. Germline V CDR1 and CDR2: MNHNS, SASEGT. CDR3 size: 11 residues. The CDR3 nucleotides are TGTGCCAGCAGTCTAACCTACGAGCAGTACTTC. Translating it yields CASSLTYEQYF.

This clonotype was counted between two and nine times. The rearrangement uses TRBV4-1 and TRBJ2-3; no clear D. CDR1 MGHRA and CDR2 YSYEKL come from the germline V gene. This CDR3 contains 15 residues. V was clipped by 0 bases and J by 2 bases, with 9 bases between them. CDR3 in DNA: TGCGCCAGCAGCCAAGAAAAGAGGCTCACAGATACGCAGTATTTT. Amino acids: CASSQEKRLTDTQYF.

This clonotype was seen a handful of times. CDR3 sequence: CASSHEGRRVDEQYF. The CDR3 DNA reads as TGCGCCAGCAGCCATGAGGGACGGCGGGTGGACGAGCAGTACTTC. The genes are TRBV4-1 and TRBJ2-7, with D possibly being TRBD1 or TRBD2 (5 bases each). V lost 3 bases to trimming and J lost 5 bases, with 17 bases between them. The CDR3 contains 15 residues. The germline V gene encodes CDR1 MGHRA and CDR2 YSYEKL.

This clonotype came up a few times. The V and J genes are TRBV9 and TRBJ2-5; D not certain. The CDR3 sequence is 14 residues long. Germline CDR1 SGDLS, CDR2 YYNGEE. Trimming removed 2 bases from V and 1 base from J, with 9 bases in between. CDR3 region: CASSVFGGQETQYF. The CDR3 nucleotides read TGTGCCAGCAGCGTTTTTGGCGGCCAAGAGACCCAGTACTTC.

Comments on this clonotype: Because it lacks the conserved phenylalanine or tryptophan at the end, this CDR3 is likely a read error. DNA for the CDR3: TGCGCCAGCAGCCCACAGGGGGCGCTTTTCGGCTACACCCTC. Residues: CASSPQGALFGYTL. This rearrangement joins TRBV4-1 to TRBJ1-2, with 9 bases aligning to TRBD1. With 4 bases clipped from V and 8 bases from J, the junction kept 8 bases outside the gene matches. Germline V gene lookup returns CDR1 MGHRA and CDR2 YSYEKL. This CDR3 has 14 residues.

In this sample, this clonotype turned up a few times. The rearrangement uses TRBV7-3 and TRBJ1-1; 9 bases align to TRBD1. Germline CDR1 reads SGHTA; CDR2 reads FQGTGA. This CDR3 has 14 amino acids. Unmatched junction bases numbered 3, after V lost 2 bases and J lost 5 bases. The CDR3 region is CASSLGQGRTEAFF. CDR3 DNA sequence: TGTGCCAGCAGCTTAGGACAGGGGAGGACTGAAGCTTTCTTT.

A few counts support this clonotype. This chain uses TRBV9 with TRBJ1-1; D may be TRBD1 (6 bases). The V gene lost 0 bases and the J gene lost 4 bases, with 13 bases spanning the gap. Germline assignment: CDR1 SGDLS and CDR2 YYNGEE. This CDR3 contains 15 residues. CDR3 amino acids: CASSVGGRGGTEAFF. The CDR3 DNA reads TGTGCCAGCAGCGTAGGGGGCAGGGGAGGCACTGAAGCTTTCTTT.

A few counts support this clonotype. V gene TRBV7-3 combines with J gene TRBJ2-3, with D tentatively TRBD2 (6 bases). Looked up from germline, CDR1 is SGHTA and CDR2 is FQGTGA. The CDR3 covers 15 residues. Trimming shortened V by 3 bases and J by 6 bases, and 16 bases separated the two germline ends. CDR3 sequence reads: CASSLTSFPRDTQYF. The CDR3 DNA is TGTGCCAGCAGCTTGACTAGTTTCCCCCGCGATACGCAGTATTTT.

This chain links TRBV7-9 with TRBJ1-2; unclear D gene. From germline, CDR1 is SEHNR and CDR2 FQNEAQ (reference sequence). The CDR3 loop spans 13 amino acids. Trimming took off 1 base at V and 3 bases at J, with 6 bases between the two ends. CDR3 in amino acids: CASSLGQYYGYTF. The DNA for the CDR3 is TGTGCCAGCAGCTTAGGGCAGTACTATGGCTACACCTTC. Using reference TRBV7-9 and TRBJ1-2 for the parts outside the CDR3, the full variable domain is DTGVSQNPRHKITKRGQNVTFRCDPISEHNRLYWYRQTLGQGPEFLTYFQNEAQLEKSRLLSDRFSAERPKGSFSTLEIQRTEQGDSAMYLCASSLGQYYGYTFGSGTRLTVV.

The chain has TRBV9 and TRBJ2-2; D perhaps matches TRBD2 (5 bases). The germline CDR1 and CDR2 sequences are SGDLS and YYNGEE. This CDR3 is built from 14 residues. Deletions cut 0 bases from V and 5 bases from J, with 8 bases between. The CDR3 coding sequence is TGTGCCAGCAGCGTAGCCGGAGGAACCGGGGAGCTGTTTTTT. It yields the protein CASSVAGGTGELFF.

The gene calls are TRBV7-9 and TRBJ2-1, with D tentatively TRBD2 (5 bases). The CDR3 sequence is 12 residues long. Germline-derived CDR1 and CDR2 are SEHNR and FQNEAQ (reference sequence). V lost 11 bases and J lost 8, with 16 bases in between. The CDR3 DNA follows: TGTGCCCCCGTAGAGGGAGTCGATGAGCAGTTCTTC. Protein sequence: CAPVEGVDEQFF.

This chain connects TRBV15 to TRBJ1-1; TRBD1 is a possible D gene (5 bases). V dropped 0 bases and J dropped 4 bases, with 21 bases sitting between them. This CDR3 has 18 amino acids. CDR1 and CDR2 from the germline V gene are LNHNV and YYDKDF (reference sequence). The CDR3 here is CATSRDLGRAPGATEAFF. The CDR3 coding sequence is TGTGCCACCAGCAGAGATCTCGGCAGGGCACCCGGAGCCACTGAAGCTTTCTTT.

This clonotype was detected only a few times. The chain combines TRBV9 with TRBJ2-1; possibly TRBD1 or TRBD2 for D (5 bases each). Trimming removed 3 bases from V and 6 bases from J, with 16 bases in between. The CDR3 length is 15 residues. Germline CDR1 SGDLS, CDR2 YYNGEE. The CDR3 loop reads CASSGGALHSNEQFF. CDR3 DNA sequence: TGTGCCAGCAGCGGAGGGGCCCTGCACTCCAATGAGCAGTTCTTC.

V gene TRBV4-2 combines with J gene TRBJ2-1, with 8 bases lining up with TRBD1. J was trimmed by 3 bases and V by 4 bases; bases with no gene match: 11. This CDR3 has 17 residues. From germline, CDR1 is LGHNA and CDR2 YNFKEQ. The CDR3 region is CASSPTLRTGGYNEQFF. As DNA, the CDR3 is TGTGCCAGCAGCCCAACCCTCCGAACAGGGGGCTACAATGAGCAGTTCTTC.

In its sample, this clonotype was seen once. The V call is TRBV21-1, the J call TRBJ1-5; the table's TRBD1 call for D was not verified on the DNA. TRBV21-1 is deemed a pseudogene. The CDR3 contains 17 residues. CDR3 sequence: CASSKARGGEASQPQHF. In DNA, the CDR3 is TGTGCCAGCAGCAAAGCGCGTGGGGGCGAAGCTAGTCAGCCCCAGCATTTT.

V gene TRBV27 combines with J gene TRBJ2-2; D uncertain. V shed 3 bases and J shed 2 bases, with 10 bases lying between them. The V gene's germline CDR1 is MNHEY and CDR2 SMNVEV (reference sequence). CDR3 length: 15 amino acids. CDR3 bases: TGTGCCAGCAGTTTGAACAGAATAAACACCGGGGAGCTGTTTTTT. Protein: CASSLNRINTGELFF.

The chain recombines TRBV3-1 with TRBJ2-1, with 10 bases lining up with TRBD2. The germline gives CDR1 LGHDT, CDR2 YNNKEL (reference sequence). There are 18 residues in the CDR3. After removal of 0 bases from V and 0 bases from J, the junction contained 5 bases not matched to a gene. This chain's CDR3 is CASSQEIAGGYSYNEQFF. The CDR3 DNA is TGTGCCAGCAGCCAAGAAATAGCGGGGGGTTACTCCTACAATGAGCAGTTCTTC.

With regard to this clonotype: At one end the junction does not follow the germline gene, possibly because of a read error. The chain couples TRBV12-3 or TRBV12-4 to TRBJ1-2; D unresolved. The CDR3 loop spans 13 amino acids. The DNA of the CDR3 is TGTGCCTGCAGTTCCTCAAGTACTCGTGGCTACACCTTC. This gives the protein CACSSSSTRGYTF.

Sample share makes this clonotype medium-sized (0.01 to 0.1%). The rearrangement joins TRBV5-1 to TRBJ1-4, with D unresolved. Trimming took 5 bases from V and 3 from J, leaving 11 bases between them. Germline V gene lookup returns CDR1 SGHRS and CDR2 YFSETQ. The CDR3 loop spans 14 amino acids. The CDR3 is CASRTGASNEKLFF. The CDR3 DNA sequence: TGCGCCAGCAGGACGGGAGCTTCTAATGAAAAACTGTTTTTT. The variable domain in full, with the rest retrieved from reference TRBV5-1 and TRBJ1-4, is KAGVTQTPRYLIKTRGQQVTLSCSPISGHRSVSWYQQTPGQGLQFLFEYFSETQRNKGNFPGRFSGRQFSNSRSEMNVSTLELGDSALYLCASRTGASNEKLFFGSGTQLSVL.

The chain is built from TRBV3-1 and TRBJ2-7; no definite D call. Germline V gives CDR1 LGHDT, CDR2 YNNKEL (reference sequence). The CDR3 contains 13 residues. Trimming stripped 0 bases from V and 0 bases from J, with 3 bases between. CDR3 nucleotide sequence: TGTGCCAGCAGCCAAGAAGACTCCTACGAGCAGTACTTC. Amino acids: CASSQEDSYEQYF.

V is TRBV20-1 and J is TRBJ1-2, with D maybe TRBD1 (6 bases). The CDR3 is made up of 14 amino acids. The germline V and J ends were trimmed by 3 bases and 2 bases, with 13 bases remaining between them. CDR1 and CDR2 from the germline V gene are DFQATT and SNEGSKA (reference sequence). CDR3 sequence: CSASEGGVNYGYTF. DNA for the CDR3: TGCAGTGCTAGCGAGGGGGGCGTAAACTATGGCTACACCTTC.

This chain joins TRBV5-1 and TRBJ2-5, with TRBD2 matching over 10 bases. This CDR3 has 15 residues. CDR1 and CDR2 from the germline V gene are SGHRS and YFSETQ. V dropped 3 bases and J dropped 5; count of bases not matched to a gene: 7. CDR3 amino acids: CASSSTSGSVETQYF. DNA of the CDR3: TGCGCCAGCAGCTCGACTAGCGGGTCGGTGGAGACCCAGTACTTC.

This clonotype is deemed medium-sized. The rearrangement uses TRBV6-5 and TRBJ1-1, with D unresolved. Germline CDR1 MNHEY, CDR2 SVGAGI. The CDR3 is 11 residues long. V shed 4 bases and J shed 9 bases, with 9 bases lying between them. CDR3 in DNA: TGTGCCAGCAGTTTAGAGGACCAAGCTTTCTTT. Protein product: CASSLEDQAFF.

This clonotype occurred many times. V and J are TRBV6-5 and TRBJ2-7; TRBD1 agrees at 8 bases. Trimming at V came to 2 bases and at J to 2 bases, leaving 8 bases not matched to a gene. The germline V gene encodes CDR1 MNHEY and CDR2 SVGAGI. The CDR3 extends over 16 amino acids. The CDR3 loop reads CASSYDSGGAAYEQYF. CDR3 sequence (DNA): TGTGCCAGCAGTTACGACTCAGGGGGCGCAGCCTACGAGCAGTACTTC.

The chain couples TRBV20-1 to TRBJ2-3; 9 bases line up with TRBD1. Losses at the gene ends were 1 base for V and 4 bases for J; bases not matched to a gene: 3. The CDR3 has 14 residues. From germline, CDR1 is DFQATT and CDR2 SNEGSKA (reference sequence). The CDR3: CSARGTGDADTQYF. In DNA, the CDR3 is TGCAGTGCTAGAGGGACAGGGGACGCAGATACGCAGTATTTT.

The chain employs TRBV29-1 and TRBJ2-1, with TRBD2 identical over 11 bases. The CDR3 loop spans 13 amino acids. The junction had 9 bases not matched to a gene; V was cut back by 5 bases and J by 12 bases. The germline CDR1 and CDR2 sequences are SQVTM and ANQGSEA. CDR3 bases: TGCAGCGTTATGGGACTAGCGGCCGGGAGGCAGTTCTTC. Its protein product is CSVMGLAAGRQFF.

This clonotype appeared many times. Here the CDR3 reads CASSLNPLLLGRTGEGNEQFF. DNA for the CDR3: TGTGCCAGCAGCTTAAATCCCCTGCTGCTCGGGAGGACAGGGGAAGGGAATGAGCAGTTCTTC. The chain couples TRBV7-3 to TRBJ2-1; 9 nucleotides line up with TRBD1. V lost 1 base to trimming and J lost 7 bases; unmatched junction nucleotides: 23. The CDR3 loop spans 21 amino acids. The germline CDR1 and CDR2 sequences are SGHTA and FQGTGA. The complete variable domain, with remaining parts taken from reference TRBV7-3 and TRBJ2-1, reads GAGVSQTPSNKVTEKGKYVELRCDPISGHTALYWYRQSLGQGPEFLIYFQGTGAADDSGLPNDRFFAVRPEGSVSTLKIQRTERGDSAVYLCASSLNPLLLGRTGEGNEQFFGPGTRLTVL.

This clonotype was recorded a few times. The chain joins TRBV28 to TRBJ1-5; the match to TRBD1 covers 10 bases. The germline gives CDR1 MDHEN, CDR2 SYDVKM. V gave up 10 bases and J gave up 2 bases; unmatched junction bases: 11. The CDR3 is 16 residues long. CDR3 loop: CANSSRDRGCNQPQHF. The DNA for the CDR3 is TGTGCCAACTCCTCCCGGGACAGGGGTTGCAATCAGCCCCAGCATTTT.

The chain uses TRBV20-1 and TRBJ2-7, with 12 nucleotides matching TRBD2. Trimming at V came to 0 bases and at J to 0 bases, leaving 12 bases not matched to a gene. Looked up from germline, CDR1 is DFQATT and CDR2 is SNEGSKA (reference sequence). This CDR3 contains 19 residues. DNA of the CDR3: TGCAGTGCTAGAGATCTATACCCTAGCGGGAGGGCGGACTCCTACGAGCAGTACTTC. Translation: CSARDLYPSGRADSYEQYF.